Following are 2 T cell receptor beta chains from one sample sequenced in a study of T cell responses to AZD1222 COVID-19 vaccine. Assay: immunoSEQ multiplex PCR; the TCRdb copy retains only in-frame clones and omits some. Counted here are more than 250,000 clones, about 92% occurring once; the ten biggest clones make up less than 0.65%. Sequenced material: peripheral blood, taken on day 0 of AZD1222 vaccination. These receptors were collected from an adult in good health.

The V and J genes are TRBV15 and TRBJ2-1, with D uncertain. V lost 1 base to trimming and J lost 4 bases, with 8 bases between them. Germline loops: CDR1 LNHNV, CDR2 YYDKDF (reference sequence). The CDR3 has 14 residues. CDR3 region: CATSRASMYNEQFF. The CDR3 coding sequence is TGTGCCACCAGCAGAGCTTCGATGTACAATGAGCAGTTCTTC. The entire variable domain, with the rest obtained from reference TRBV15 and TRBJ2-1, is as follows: DAMVIQNPRYQVTQFGKPVTLSCSQTLNHNVMYWYQQKSSQAPKLLFHYYDKDFNNEADTPDNFQSRRPNTSFCFLDIRSPGLGDTAMYLCATSRASMYNEQFFGPGTRLTVL.

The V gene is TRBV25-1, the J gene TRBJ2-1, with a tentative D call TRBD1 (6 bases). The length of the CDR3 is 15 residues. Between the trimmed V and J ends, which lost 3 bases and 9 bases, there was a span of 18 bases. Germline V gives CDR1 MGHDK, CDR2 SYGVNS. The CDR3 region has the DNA TGTGCCAGCAGTGATACAGGGAGAGTATTAGGTGAGCAGTTCTTC. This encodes CASSDTGRVLGEQFF.